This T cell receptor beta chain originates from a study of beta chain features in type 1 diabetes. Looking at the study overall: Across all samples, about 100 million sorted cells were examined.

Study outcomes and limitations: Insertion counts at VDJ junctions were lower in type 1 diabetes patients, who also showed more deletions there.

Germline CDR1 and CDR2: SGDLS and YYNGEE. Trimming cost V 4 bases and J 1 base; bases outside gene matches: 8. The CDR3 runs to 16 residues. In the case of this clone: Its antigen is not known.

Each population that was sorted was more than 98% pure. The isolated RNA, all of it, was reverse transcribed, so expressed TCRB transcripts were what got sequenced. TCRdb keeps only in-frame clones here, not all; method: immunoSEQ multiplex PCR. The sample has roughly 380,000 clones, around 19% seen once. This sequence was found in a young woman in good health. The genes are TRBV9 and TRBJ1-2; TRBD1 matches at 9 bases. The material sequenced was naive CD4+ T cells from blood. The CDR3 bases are TGTGCCAGCAGCTCAATAGGGACAGGGATTAACTATGGCTACACCTTC. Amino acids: CASSSIGTGINYGYTF. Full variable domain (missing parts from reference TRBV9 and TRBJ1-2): DSGVTQTPKHLITATGQRVTLRCSPRSGDLSVYWYQQSLDQGLQFLIQYYNGEERAKGNILERFSAQQFPDLHSELNLSSLELGDSALYFCASSSIGTGINYGYTFGSGTRLTVV.